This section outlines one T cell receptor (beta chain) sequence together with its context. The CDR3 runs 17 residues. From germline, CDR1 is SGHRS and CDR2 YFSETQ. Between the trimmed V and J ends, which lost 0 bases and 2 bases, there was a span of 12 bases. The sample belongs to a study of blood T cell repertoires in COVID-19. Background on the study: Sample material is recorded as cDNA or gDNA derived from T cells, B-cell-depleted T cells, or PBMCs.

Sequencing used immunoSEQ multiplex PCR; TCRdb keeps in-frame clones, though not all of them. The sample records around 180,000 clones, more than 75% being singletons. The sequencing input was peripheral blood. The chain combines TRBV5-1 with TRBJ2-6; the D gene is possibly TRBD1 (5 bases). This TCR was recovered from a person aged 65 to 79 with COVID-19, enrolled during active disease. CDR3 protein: CASSLAGRVPGANVLTF. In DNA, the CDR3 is TGCGCCAGCAGCTTGGCTGGCAGGGTCCCTGGGGCCAACGTCCTGACTTTC.